A selection of T cell receptor beta chains follows, all from one sample in a study of blood T cell repertoires in COVID-19. Repertoires were generated with immunoSEQ multiplex PCR, while TCRdb's copy carries only in-frame clones and drops some. Of approximately 230,000 clones detected, 80% to 90% appear once; the ten largest clones hold under 1.5%. What was sequenced was peripheral blood. These TCRs come from an elderly man with acute or convalescent COVID-19. The CDR3 runs from the conserved cysteine through the conserved F or W. A D gene is named only where the DNA matches it firmly. Clone size is shown for a subset of rows, as once, few, many or a class of expanded clone.

d_call	v_call	j_call	clone_size	cdr3_aa	cdr3_nt
.	TRBV27	TRBJ2-7	.	CASSLVGAYLDEQYF	TGTGCCAGCAGTTTAGTTGGGGCTTACCTTGACGAGCAGTACTTC
TRBD2	TRBV5-1	TRBJ2-5	.	CASSLATAGTSLRETQYF	TGCGCCAGCAGCTTGGCCACAGCCGGGACTAGCCTTAGAGAGACCCAGTACTTC
TRBD2	TRBV7-2	TRBJ2-7	few	CASSSRLAGAYEQYF	TGTGCCAGCAGCTCCAGACTAGCGGGGGCCTACGAGCAGTACTTC
TRBD1	TRBV6-2/TRBV6-3	TRBJ1-2	.	CASSNWDRGDYGYTF	TGTGCCAGCAGTAACTGGGACAGGGGGGACTATGGCTACACCTTC
.	TRBV7-8	TRBJ2-7	.	CASSSPGQQRYF	TGTGCCAGCAGCTCGCCGGGACAACAGCGGTACTTC
.	TRBV7-7	TRBJ2-5	once	CASSPWANSRETQYF	TGTGCCAGCAGCCCGTGGGCCAATTCCCGAGAGACCCAGTACTTC
.	TRBV6-2/TRBV6-3	TRBJ1-1	.	CASSYGGPVRAEAFF	TGTGCCAGCAGTTACGGGGGCCCCGTGAGGGCTGAAGCTTTCTTT
TRBD1	TRBV19	TRBJ1-3	.	CASSETGLFSGNTIYF	TGTGCCAGTAGCGAGACAGGGCTCTTCTCTGGAAACACCATATATTTT
TRBD1	TRBV7-2	TRBJ2-5	once	CASSFGTAPQETQYF	TGTGCCAGCAGCTTCGGGACAGCGCCTCAAGAGACCCAGTACTTC
.	TRBV7-9	TRBJ2-5	.	CASSLAHLETQYF	TGTGCCAGCAGCTTAGCTCACTTAGAGACCCAGTACTTC
TRBD2	TRBV27	TRBJ2-3	.	CASSLGLAGADTQYF	TGTGCCAGCAGTCTGGGACTAGCGGGAGCAGATACGCAGTATTTT
.	TRBV6-5	TRBJ1-2	.	CASSRSPEANYGYTF	TGTGCCAGCAGTCGTTCCCCAGAGGCTAACTATGGCTACACCTTC
TRBD1	TRBV5-1	TRBJ1-2	.	CASSVGQGNYGYTF	TGCGCCAGCAGCGTCGGACAGGGGAACTATGGCTACACCTTC
.	TRBV28	TRBJ1-2	.	CASSLSSGFHNGYTF	TGTGCCAGCAGTCTAAGTTCCGGGTTTCATAATGGCTACACCTTC
TRBD1	TRBV9	TRBJ2-6	.	CASSGAGTGFSGANVLTF	TGTGCCAGCAGCGGAGCCGGGACAGGGTTCTCTGGGGCCAACGTCCTGACTTTC
.	TRBV6-5	TRBJ1-4	.	CASSGITTNEKLFF	TGTGCCAGCAGCGGGATTACAACTAATGAAAAACTGTTTTTT
TRBD1	TRBV5-1	TRBJ2-3	once	CASSLGDRVTDTQYF	TGCGCCAGCAGCTTGGGGGACAGGGTAACCGATACGCAGTATTTT
TRBD1	TRBV5-1	TRBJ1-1	.	CASSTGTVNTEAFF	TGCGCCAGCAGCACCGGGACAGTGAACACTGAAGCTTTCTTT
TRBD1	TRBV7-2	TRBJ2-4	.	CASSTPDRVAKNIQYF	TGTGCCAGCAGCACTCCCGACAGGGTAGCCAAAAACATTCAGTACTTC
.	TRBV21-1	TRBJ2-7	.	CASSKEETSGYEQYF	TGTGCCAGCAGCAAAGAGGAGACTAGCGGCTACGAGCAGTACTTC
.	TRBV5-1	TRBJ2-1	few	CASSLVVNEQFF	TGCGCCAGCAGCTTGGTAGTCAATGAGCAGTTCTTC
TRBD2	TRBV28	TRBJ2-1	.	CASWAAGLAYNEQFF	TGTGCCAGCTGGGCAGCGGGACTAGCTTACAATGAGCAGTTCTTC
.	TRBV27	TRBJ1-1	.	CASSSQKNTEAFF	TGTGCCAGCAGTTCTCAGAAGAACACTGAAGCTTTCTTT
.	TRBV5-1	TRBJ1-4	.	CASSLVTATNEKLFF	TGCGCCAGCAGCTTGGTGACAGCAACTAATGAAAAACTGTTTTTT
.	TRBV18	TRBJ1-2	.	CASSPEGNYGYTF	TGTGCCAGCTCACCGGAGGGGAACTATGGCTACACCTTC
TRBD1	TRBV5-1	TRBJ1-2	.	CASSLADRGYGYTF	TGCGCCAGCAGCTTGGCCGACAGGGGATATGGCTACACCTTC
.	TRBV29-1	TRBJ2-3	.	CSVEGGQGYTDTQYF	TGCAGCGTTGAAGGGGGCCAGGGATACACAGATACGCAGTATTTT
TRBD1	TRBV5-1	TRBJ1-6	.	CASSFLQGAGSPLHF	TGCGCCAGCAGCTTTCTTCAGGGGGCTGGTTCACCCCTCCACTTT
.	TRBV7-9	TRBJ1-1	.	CASSTNRNEAFF	TGTGCCAGCAGCACGAACAGGAATGAAGCTTTCTTT
.	TRBV24-1	TRBJ2-2	.	CATSNSLGTGELFF	TGTGCCACCAGTAACTCTCTAGGCACCGGGGAGCTGTTTTTT
TRBD1	TRBV5-4	TRBJ2-5	.	CASSSQGAQETQYF	TGTGCCAGCAGCTCCCAGGGGGCCCAAGAGACCCAGTACTTC
.	TRBV29-1	TRBJ2-7	.	CSVEGTGNLYEQYF	TGCAGCGTTGAAGGTACAGGGAACCTCTACGAGCAGTACTTC
.	TRBV2	TRBJ1-6	few	CASSGAGSYNSPLHF	TGTGCCAGCAGTGGGGCTGGCTCCTATAATTCACCCCTCCACTTT
.	TRBV5-6	TRBJ2-7	.	CASSFPDRTGSYEQYF	TGTGCCAGCAGCTTTCCCGACAGAACAGGCTCCTACGAGCAGTACTTC
.	TRBV7-6	TRBJ2-3	.	CASSLAEGGVTSTDTQYF	TGTGCCAGCAGCTTAGCGGAAGGGGGGGTAACTAGCACAGATACGCAGTATTTT
.	TRBV7-9	TRBJ1-1	few	CASSSRVAEAFF	TGTGCCAGCAGCTCCAGGGTTGCTGAAGCTTTCTTT
.	TRBV6-5	TRBJ2-3	.	CASSYLTTSTDTQYF	TGTGCCAGCAGTTATCTGACGACTAGCACAGATACGCAGTATTTT
TRBD2	TRBV7-9	TRBJ2-1	once	CASRPVVAGYNEQFF	TGTGCCAGCAGGCCGGTGGTAGCGGGGTACAATGAGCAGTTCTTC
TRBD2	TRBV27	TRBJ2-7	.	CASSLGGSGGSSEQYF	TGTGCCAGCAGTTTAGGGGGGTCGGGGGGGTCCTCCGAGCAGTACTTC
TRBD1	TRBV5-6	TRBJ1-2	once	CASSTQTGFSGYTF	TGTGCCAGCAGCACTCAGACAGGGTTTAGCGGCTACACCTTC
.	TRBV19	TRBJ2-2	.	CASSIMRGVSYTGELFF	TGTGCCAGTAGTATAATGCGGGGAGTAAGTTACACCGGGGAGCTGTTTTTT
.	TRBV6-1	TRBJ1-6	.	CASSEALGGAHF	TGTGCCAGCAGTGAAGCTTTGGGGGGGGCTCACTTT
TRBD2	TRBV7-2	TRBJ2-1	.	CASSLNPPGTSGGREQFF	TGTGCCAGCAGCTTAAATCCGCCCGGGACTAGCGGTGGGAGGGAGCAGTTCTTC
TRBD1	TRBV6-1	TRBJ1-1	.	CASSDPRGRLNTEAFF	TGTGCCAGCAGTGACCCCAGGGGGCGTCTGAACACTGAAGCTTTCTTT
.	TRBV4-3	TRBJ2-1	once	CASSLGSSYNEQFF	TGCGCCAGCAGCCTTGGGAGCTCCTACAATGAGCAGTTCTTC
.	TRBV2	TRBJ2-2	.	CASSEAFRDGDTGELFF	TGTGCCAGCAGTGAAGCCTTCAGGGATGGGGACACCGGGGAGCTGTTTTTT
.	TRBV7-8	TRBJ2-7	.	CASREVGEQYF	TGTGCCAGCCGAGAGGTCGGCGAGCAGTACTTC
.	TRBV14	TRBJ1-6	.	CASSRSWGASSYNSPLHF	TGTGCCAGCAGCCGGTCCTGGGGCGCCAGCTCCTATAATTCACCCCTCCACTTT
.	TRBV24-1	TRBJ1-5	.	CATSDRTASNQPQHF	TGTGCCACCAGTGACCGGACAGCTAGCAATCAGCCCCAGCATTTT
.	TRBV25-1	TRBJ1-2	.	CASSGGIGVYTF	TGTGCCAGCAGTGGGGGAATCGGGGTCTACACCTTC
.	TRBV28	TRBJ1-2	.	CASSFQGYYGYTF	TGTGCCAGCAGTTTCCAGGGGTACTATGGCTACACCTTC
TRBD2	TRBV6-2/TRBV6-3	TRBJ2-7	few	CASSSPGLTSGRNEQYF	TGTGCCAGCAGTTCCCCGGGCCTAACTAGCGGGAGAAACGAGCAGTACTTC
.	TRBV5-6	TRBJ1-2	.	CASTRLRGYGYTF	TGTGCCAGCACCCGATTACGGGGCTATGGCTACACCTTC
TRBD2	TRBV3-1/TRBV3-2	TRBJ2-5	.	CASSLSGSSETQYF	TGTGCCAGCAGCCTTAGCGGGAGTTCTGAGACCCAGTACTTC
TRBD1	TRBV19	TRBJ1-2	.	CASSISAGQGALLSGYTF	TGTGCCAGTAGTATATCGGCGGGACAGGGGGCCCTTCTGAGTGGCTACACCTTC
TRBD1	TRBV19	TRBJ1-4	.	CASSIRDSGGEKLFF	TGTGCCAGTAGTATAAGGGACAGCGGAGGGGAAAAACTGTTTTTT
TRBD1	TRBV5-4	TRBJ1-4	.	CASSPRPQGAGANEKLFF	TGTGCCAGCAGCCCAAGGCCGCAGGGGGCCGGAGCTAATGAAAAACTGTTTTTT
TRBD1	TRBV24-1	TRBJ2-7	.	CATSEPGTGAHEQYF	TGTGCCACCAGTGAGCCCGGGACAGGGGCCCACGAGCAGTACTTC
TRBD1	TRBV14	TRBJ1-6	once	CASSLGGQGNSPLHF	TGTGCCAGCAGCCTAGGAGGACAGGGGAATTCACCCCTCCACTTT
TRBD1	TRBV7-2	TRBJ2-5	.	CASSQNRGRQETQYF	TGTGCCAGCAGCCAAAACAGGGGGCGCCAAGAGACCCAGTACTTC